Listed below are T cell receptor beta chains from one sample, sequenced in a study of cytomegalovirus exposure and HLA in healthy donors. Assay used: immunoSEQ multiplex PCR; TCRdb lists only in-frame clones, some missing. The sample consists of about 56,000 clones, 93% of them appearing once. Sequences were obtained from PBMCs. Every receptor here comes from a woman younger than 35 in good health and CMV-seropositive. Both conserved end residues are part of each CDR3. D genes are given only for firm matches. Only some rows state a clone size, as once, few, many or a class for expanded clones.

J gene	clone size	V gene	D gene	CDR3 protein	CDR3 DNA
TRBJ2-1	-	TRBV7-2	-	CASSLGGRRAYNEQFF	TGTGCCAGCAGCTTAGGGGGGCGACGAGCCTACAATGAGCAGTTCTTC
TRBJ1-1	-	TRBV7-2	-	CASSLGRESGGPNTEAFF	TGTGCCAGCAGCTTGGGACGCGAGTCGGGGGGACCGAACACTGAAGCTTTCTTT
TRBJ1-1	-	TRBV19	TRBD1	CASSIGQGASMNTEAFF	TGTGCCAGTAGTATAGGCCAGGGGGCCTCTATGAACACTGAAGCTTTCTTT
TRBJ2-5	-	TRBV7-9	-	CASSLAIGETQYF	TGTGCCAGCAGCTTAGCAATCGGTGAGACCCAGTACTTC
TRBJ1-4	-	TRBV29-1	-	CSHVGVIMGTNEKLFF	TGCAGCCATGTAGGGGTAATTATGGGAACTAATGAAAAACTGTTTTTT
TRBJ2-5	-	TRBV29-1	-	CSGRLGAETQYF	TGCAGCGGGAGGCTGGGGGCAGAGACCCAGTACTTC
TRBJ2-3	-	TRBV14	TRBD1	CASSRIRDRRDTQYF	TGTGCCAGCAGCCGAATCCGGGACAGAAGGGATACGCAGTATTTT
TRBJ2-2	-	TRBV6-4	TRBD1	CASSDSGQGNTGELFF	TGTGCCAGCAGTGACTCGGGACAGGGGAACACCGGGGAGCTGTTTTTT
TRBJ2-1	-	TRBV25-1	TRBD2	CASSRAGSYNEQFF	TGTGCCAGCAGTCGAGCGGGGTCCTACAATGAGCAGTTCTTC
TRBJ1-3	-	TRBV13	-	CASSFFTEVPSGNTIYF	TGTGCCAGCAGCTTCTTTACAGAAGTTCCTTCTGGAAACACCATATATTTT
TRBJ2-7	-	TRBV6-5	-	CASSYIIQGSYEQYF	TGTGCCAGCAGTTACATTATACAGGGATCCTACGAGCAGTACTTC
TRBJ1-1	-	TRBV4-1	TRBD1	CASSLSTGVNTEAFF	TGCGCCAGCAGCCTTTCTACAGGGGTGAACACTGAAGCTTTCTTT
TRBJ2-2	once	TRBV2	-	CASSDMSEAGELFF	TGTGCCAGCAGTGACATGTCAGAGGCCGGGGAGCTGTTTTTT
TRBJ1-5	-	TRBV28	TRBD1	CASSHRGQGHQPQHF	TGTGCCAGCAGTCACCGGGGACAGGGCCATCAGCCCCAGCATTTT
TRBJ1-2	-	TRBV7-9	-	CASSLREFYGYTF	TGTGCCAGCAGCTTACGGGAATTCTATGGCTACACCTTC
TRBJ2-6	-	TRBV19	TRBD2	CASSLGLRSSGANVLTF	TGTGCCAGTAGTTTGGGACTACGAAGCTCTGGGGCCAACGTCCTGACTTTC
TRBJ2-7	-	TRBV19	-	CASSIRDLSYEQYF	TGTGCCAGTAGTATCCGGGACTTATCCTACGAGCAGTACTTC
TRBJ1-6	-	TRBV19	TRBD1	CASSIDHVGDRENSPLHF	TGTGCCAGTAGTATAGATCATGTGGGCGACAGGGAGAATTCACCCCTCCACTTT
TRBJ1-4	once	TRBV27	TRBD1	CASSFGTATTNEKLFF	TGTGCCAGCAGTTTCGGGACAGCGACAACTAATGAAAAACTGTTTTTT
TRBJ2-2	-	TRBV9	TRBD2	CASSDGLAGGRGTGELFF	TGTGCCAGCAGCGACGGACTAGCGGGGGGACGGGGCACCGGGGAGCTGTTTTTT
TRBJ1-6	-	TRBV13	TRBD1	CASSTRQGGTYNSPLHF	TGTGCCAGCAGCACCAGACAGGGGGGTACCTATAATTCACCCCTCCACTTT
TRBJ1-5	-	TRBV27	-	CASSPVTVSNQPQHF	TGTGCCAGCAGTCCAGTGACAGTTAGCAATCAGCCCCAGCATTTT
TRBJ2-1	-	TRBV27	-	CASSPGEQQDNEQFF	TGTGCCAGCAGTCCCGGGGAACAGCAGGACAATGAGCAGTTCTTC
TRBJ1-3	-	TRBV30	-	CAWSVPGLGNTIYF	TGTGCCTGGAGTGTCCCGGGACTGGGAAACACCATATATTTT
TRBJ2-2	-	TRBV7-9	-	CASSLVAGTGELFF	TGTGCCAGCAGCTTAGTGGCGGGCACCGGGGAGCTGTTTTTT
TRBJ2-3	-	TRBV6-6	-	CASTQLHTDTQYF	TGTGCCAGCACCCAACTTCACACAGATACGCAGTATTTT
TRBJ1-2	-	TRBV6-5	TRBD1	CASSYLAGGSYGYTF	TGTGCCAGCAGTTACCTGGCAGGGGGAAGCTATGGCTACACCTTC
TRBJ2-3	-	TRBV30	TRBD2	CAWSGLAGADTQYF	TGTGCCTGGAGCGGACTAGCGGGCGCAGATACGCAGTATTTT
TRBJ1-1	-	TRBV4-1	-	CASSQKAQVQPNTEAFF	TGCGCCAGCAGCCAAAAAGCCCAGGTACAGCCAAACACTGAAGCTTTCTTT
TRBJ1-1	-	TRBV7-2	-	CASSFLTPNTEAFF	TGTGCCAGCAGCTTCCTGACACCGAACACTGAAGCTTTCTTT
TRBJ1-5	-	TRBV2	TRBD1	CASRYSRTGGNQPQHF	TGTGCCAGCAGATATTCGAGGACAGGGGGCAATCAGCCCCAGCATTTT
TRBJ1-2	-	TRBV11-2	TRBD1	CASSTGTGVGYTF	TGTGCCAGCAGCACCGGGACAGGGGTTGGCTACACCTTC
TRBJ1-3	-	TRBV4-3	TRBD1	CASSQHDRAGNTIYF	TGCGCCAGCAGCCAACACGACAGGGCTGGAAACACCATATATTTT
TRBJ1-2	-	TRBV6-1	TRBD1	CASSEPTGPNYGYTF	TGTGCCAGCAGTGAACCGACAGGGCCTAACTATGGCTACACCTTC
TRBJ2-5	-	TRBV30	TRBD1	CAWSGPLQGAGETQYF	TGTGCCTGGAGTGGACCTCTACAGGGGGCGGGAGAGACCCAGTACTTC
TRBJ2-1	few	TRBV7-7	TRBD1	CASSAQQGTYNEQFF	TGTGCCAGCAGCGCCCAACAGGGGACGTACAATGAGCAGTTCTTC
TRBJ1-2	-	TRBV9	-	CASSGRGYTF	TGTGCCAGCAGCGGTCGGGGCTACACCTTC
TRBJ1-2	-	TRBV19	-	CASSIREGGYTF	TGTGCCAGTAGTATTAGGGAGGGTGGCTACACCTTC
TRBJ1-2	-	TRBV28	-	CASSFQRQADQTFGYTF	TGTGCCAGCAGTTTCCAGAGACAGGCGGACCAAACGTTTGGCTACACCTTC
TRBJ2-3	-	TRBV7-3	TRBD2	CASSLGLAGGTDTQYF	TGTGCCAGCAGCTTGGGACTAGCGGGGGGCACAGATACGCAGTATTTT
TRBJ1-4	-	TRBV25-1	-	CASSEWLGENEKLFF	TGTGCCAGCAGTGAATGGCTGGGAGAAAATGAAAAACTGTTTTTT
TRBJ1-2	-	TRBV5-4	-	CASSRVGGEDGYTF	TGTGCCAGCAGCCGAGTGGGGGGTGAGGATGGCTACACCTTC
TRBJ1-5	once	TRBV29-1	-	CSVRVNSNQPQHF	TGCAGCGTTCGAGTAAATAGCAATCAGCCCCAGCATTTT
TRBJ2-3	-	TRBV2	-	CAIHRGNPSTDTQYF	TGTGCCATCCATAGGGGCAACCCCTCCACAGATACGCAGTATTTT
TRBJ2-7	-	TRBV11-2	TRBD2	CASSLELAGASYEQYF	TGTGCCAGCAGCTTAGAACTAGCGGGGGCCTCCTACGAGCAGTACTTC
TRBJ2-3	-	TRBV6-5	TRBD1	CASSYSGQRTDTQYF	TGTGCCAGCAGTTACTCGGGACAGCGCACAGATACGCAGTATTTT
TRBJ2-7	-	TRBV7-2	-	CASSSHHGGGLPEQYF	TGTGCCAGCAGCTCACATCACGGGGGAGGTTTGCCCGAGCAGTACTTC
TRBJ2-5	-	TRBV5-8	TRBD1	CASRLGQGVFETQYF	TGTGCCAGCAGGTTGGGGCAGGGGGTGTTTGAGACCCAGTACTTC
TRBJ1-2	-	TRBV7-6	-	CASSLDRDGGYTF	TGTGCCAGCAGCTTAGACAGGGACGGTGGCTACACCTTC
TRBJ2-3	once	TRBV5-1	TRBD2	CASSPRLAGGPGDTQYF	TGCGCCAGCAGCCCCCGACTAGCGGGGGGCCCGGGAGATACGCAGTATTTT
TRBJ2-5	-	TRBV5-8	TRBD2	CASSLTRASGVSGTQYF	TGTGCCAGCAGCTTGACGAGAGCTAGCGGTGTCTCGGGGACCCAGTACTTC
TRBJ2-3	-	TRBV27	-	CASSTRGTSTDTQYF	TGTGCCAGCAGTACCAGGGGGACTAGCACAGATACGCAGTATTTT
TRBJ1-6	-	TRBV11-2	-	CASSLGGVLYNSPLHF	TGTGCCAGCAGCTTAGGGGGCGTTCTCTATAATTCACCCCTCCACTTT
TRBJ2-2	-	TRBV19	TRBD1	CASSGQVGIGELFF	TGTGCCAGTAGTGGACAGGTGGGCATCGGGGAGCTGTTTTTT
TRBJ2-7	-	TRBV5-1	TRBD1	CASSFRGQGKSYEQYF	TGCGCCAGCAGCTTTCGGGGACAGGGGAAATCCTACGAGCAGTACTTC